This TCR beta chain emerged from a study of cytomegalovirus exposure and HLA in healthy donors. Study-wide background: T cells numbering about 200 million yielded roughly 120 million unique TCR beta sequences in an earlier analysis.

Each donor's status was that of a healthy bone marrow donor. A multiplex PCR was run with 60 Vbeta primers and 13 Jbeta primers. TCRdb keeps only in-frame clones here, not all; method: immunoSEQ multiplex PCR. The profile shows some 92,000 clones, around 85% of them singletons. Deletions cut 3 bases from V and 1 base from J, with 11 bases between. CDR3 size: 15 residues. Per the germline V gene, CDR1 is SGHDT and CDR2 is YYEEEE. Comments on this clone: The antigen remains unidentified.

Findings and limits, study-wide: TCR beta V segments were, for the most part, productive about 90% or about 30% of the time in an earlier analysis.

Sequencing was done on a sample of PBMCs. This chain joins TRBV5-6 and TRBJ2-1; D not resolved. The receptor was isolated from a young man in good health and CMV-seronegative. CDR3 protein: CASSYTLSSYNEQFF. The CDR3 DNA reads TGTGCCAGCAGCTACACATTAAGTTCCTACAATGAGCAGTTCTTC.